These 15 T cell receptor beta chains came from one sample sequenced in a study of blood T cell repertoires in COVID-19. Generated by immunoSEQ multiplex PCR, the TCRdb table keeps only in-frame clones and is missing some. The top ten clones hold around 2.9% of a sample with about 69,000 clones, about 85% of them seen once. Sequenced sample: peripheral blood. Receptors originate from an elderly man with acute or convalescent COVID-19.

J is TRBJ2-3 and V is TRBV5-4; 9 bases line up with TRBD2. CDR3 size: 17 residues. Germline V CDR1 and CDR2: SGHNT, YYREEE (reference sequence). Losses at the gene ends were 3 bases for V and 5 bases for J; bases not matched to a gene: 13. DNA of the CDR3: TGTGCCAGCAGCTCCGGAGGGGGGGGACTAGCAGTAGATACGCAGTATTTT. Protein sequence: CASSSGGGGLAVDTQYF.

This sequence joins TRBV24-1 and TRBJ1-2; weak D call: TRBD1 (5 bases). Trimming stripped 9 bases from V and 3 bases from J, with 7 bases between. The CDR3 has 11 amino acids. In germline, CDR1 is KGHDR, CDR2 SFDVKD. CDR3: CATRGDYGYTF. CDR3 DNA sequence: TGTGCCACCCGGGGGGACTATGGCTACACCTTC.

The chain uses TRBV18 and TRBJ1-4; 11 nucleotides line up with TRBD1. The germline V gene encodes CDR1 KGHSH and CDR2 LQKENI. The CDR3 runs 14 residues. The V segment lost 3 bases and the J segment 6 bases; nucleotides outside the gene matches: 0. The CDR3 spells CASSPGQGDEKLFF. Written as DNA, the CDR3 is TGTGCCAGCTCACCGGGACAGGGGGATGAAAAACTGTTTTTT.

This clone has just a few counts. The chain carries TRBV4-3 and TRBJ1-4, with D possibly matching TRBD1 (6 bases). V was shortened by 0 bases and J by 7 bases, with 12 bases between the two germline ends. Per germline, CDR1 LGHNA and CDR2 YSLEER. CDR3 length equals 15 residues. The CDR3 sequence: CASSQDGRGREKLFF. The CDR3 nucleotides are TGCGCCAGCAGCCAAGATGGCAGGGGACGTGAAAAACTGTTTTTT.

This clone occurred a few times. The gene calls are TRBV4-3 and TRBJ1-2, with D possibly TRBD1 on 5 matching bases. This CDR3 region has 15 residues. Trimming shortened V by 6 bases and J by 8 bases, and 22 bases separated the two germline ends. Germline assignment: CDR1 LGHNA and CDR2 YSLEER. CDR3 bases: TGCGCCAGCAGGGAGGGGTACCAGGGAACGGAAGGCTACACCTTC. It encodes CASREGYQGTEGYTF.

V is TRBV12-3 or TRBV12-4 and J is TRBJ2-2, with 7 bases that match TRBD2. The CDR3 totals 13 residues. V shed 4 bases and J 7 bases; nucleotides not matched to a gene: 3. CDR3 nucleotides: TGTGCCAGCAGTTCTAGGACTAGCGGGGAGCTGTTTTTT. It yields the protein CASSSRTSGELFF.

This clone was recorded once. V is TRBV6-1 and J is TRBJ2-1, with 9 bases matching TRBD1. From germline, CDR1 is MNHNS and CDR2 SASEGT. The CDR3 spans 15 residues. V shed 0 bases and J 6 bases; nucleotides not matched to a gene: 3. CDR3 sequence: CASSEAGTGTNEQFF. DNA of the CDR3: TGTGCCAGCAGTGAAGCTGGGACAGGGACCAATGAGCAGTTCTTC.

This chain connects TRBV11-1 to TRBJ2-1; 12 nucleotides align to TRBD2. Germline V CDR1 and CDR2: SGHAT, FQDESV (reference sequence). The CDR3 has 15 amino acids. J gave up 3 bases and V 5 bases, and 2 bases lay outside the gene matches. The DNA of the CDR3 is TGTGCCAGCAGCCGGACTAGCGGGAACTACAATGAGCAGTTCTTC. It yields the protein CASSRTSGNYNEQFF.

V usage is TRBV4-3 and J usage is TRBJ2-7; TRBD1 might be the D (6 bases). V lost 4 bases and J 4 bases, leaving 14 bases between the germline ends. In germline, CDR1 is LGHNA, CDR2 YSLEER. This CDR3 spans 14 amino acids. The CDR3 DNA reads TGCGCCAGCAGCCCAGCCCGAACAGGGTACGAGCAGTACTTC. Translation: CASSPARTGYEQYF.

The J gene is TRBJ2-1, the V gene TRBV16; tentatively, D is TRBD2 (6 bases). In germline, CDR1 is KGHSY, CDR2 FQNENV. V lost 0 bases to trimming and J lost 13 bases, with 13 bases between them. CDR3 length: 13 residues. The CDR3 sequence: CASSQSDSRDQFF. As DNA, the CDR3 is TGTGCCAGCAGCCAATCCGACTCGCGGGATCAGTTCTTC.

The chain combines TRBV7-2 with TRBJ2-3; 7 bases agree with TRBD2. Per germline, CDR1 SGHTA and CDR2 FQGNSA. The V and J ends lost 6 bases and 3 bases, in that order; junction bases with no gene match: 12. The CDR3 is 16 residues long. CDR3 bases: TGTGCCAGCAGGACAAGGCGGGGAGGGCGGACAGATACGCAGTATTTT. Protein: CASRTRRGGRTDTQYF.

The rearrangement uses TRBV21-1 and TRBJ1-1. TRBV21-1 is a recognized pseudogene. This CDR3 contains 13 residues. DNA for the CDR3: TGTGCCAGCAGCAAAGAATGGAGTACTGAAGCTTTCTTT. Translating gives CASSKEWSTEAFF.

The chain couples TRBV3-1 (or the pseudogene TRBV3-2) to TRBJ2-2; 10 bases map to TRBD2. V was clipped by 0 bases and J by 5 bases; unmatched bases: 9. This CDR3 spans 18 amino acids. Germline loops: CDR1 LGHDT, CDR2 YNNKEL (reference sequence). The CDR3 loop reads CASSQDRRLAGATGELFF. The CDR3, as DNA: TGTGCCAGCAGCCAAGATAGGCGGCTAGCGGGAGCTACCGGGGAGCTGTTTTTT.

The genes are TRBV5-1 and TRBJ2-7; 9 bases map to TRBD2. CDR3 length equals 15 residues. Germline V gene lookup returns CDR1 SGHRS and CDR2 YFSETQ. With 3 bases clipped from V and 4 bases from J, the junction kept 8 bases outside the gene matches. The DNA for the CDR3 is TGCGCCAGCAGCTACAATGCGGGAGGGGGATACGAGCAGTACTTC. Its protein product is CASSYNAGGGYEQYF.

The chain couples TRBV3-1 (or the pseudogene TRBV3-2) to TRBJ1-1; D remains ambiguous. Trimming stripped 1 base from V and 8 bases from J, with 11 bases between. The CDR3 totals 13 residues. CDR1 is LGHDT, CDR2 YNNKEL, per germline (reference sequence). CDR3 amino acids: CASSQGPGSEAFF. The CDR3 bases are TGTGCCAGCAGCCAAGGTCCAGGATCCGAAGCTTTCTTT.